This T cell receptor beta chain was obtained from a study of T cell responses to AZD1222 COVID-19 vaccine. Study-level results: At baseline, seropositivity was found in only a handful of AZD1222 recipients.

Germline CDR1 is MNHNY and CDR2 is SVGAGI (reference sequence). This CDR3 is built from 15 residues. Trimming cost V 7 bases and J 0 bases, with 12 bases left between them. To note about this clone: Its antigen is as yet unknown.

Method: immunoSEQ multiplex PCR; TCRdb's copy keeps in-frame clones and lacks some. The sample lists tens of thousands of clones; around 83% were seen once. The chain joins TRBV6-6 to TRBJ2-2; D possibly corresponds to TRBD2 (6 bases). Sequencing used peripheral blood, obtained on day 0 of AZD1222 vaccination. The origin of this receptor is an adult in good health. For the CDR3, the DNA is TGTGCCAGCACCCCTGGCGGGGCGAACACCGGGGAGCTGTTTTTT. It yields the protein CASTPGGANTGELFF.